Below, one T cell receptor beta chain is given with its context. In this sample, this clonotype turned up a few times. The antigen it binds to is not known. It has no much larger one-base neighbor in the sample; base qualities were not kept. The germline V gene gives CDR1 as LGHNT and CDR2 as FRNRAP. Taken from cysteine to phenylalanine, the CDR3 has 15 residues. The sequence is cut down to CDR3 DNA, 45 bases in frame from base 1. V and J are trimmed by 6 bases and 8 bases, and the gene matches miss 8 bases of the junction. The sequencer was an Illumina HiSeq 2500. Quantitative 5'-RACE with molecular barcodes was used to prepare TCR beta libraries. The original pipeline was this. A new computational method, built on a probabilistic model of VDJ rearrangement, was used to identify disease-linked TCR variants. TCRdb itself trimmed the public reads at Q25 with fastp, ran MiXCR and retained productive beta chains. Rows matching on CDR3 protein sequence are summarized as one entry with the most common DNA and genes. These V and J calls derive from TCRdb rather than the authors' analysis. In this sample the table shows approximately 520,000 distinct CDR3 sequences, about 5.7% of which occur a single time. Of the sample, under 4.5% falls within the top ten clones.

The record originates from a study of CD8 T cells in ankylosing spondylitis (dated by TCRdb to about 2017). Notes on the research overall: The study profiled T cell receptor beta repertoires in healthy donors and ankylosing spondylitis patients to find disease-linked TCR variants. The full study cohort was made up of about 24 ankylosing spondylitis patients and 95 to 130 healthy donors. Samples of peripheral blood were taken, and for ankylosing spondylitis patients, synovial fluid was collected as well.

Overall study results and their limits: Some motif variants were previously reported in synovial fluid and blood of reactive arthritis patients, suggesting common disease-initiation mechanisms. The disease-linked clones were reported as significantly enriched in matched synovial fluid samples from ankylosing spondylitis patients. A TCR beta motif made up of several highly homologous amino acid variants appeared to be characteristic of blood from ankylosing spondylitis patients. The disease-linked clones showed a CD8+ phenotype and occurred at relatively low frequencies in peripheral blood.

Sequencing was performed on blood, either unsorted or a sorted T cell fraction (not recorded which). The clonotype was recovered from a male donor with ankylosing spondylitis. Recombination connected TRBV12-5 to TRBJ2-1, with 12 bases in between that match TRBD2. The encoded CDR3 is CASGQTSGGPYEQFF. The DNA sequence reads TGTGCTAGTGGCCAAACTAGCGGGGGGCCCTATGAGCAGTTCTTC.